The present T cell receptor (beta chain) was sequenced within a study of T cell responses to AZD1222 COVID-19 vaccine. Study outcomes and limitations: White British donors predominated, females outnumbered males, and clonal diversity was possibly underestimated. Spike-specific TCR breadth and depth were elevated following two AZD1222 doses. Along spike, vaccine-associated CD4 TCRs were found throughout, with dominance at 160-218 and 743-854. Sampling that yielded the repertoires occurred only after the peak T cell response.

With regard to this clone: Its antigen is currently unknown.

CDR1 is LGHNA and CDR2 is YNFKEQ in the germline V gene. V was shortened by 0 bases and J by 2 bases, with 4 bases between the two germline ends. The CDR3 loop spans 13 amino acids. Here immunoSEQ multiplex PCR was the method, and the copy in TCRdb shows in-frame clones only, minus some. The data show around 180,000 clones, with roughly 91% seen just once and approximately 26% held by the top ten. The sequence was collected from an adult who received the AZD1222 COVID-19 vaccine. The sample in question was peripheral blood, obtained 28 days after the second AZD1222 dose. The chain is built from TRBV4-2 and TRBJ1-2, with unresolved D. Written as DNA, the CDR3 is TGTGCCAGCAGCCAAGACCTGAACTATGGCTACACCTTC. Translated, it gives CASSQDLNYGYTF.